Shown below are 27 T cell receptor beta chains from a single sample sequenced in a study of cytomegalovirus exposure and HLA in healthy donors. The PCR employed 60 Vbeta primers together with 13 Jbeta primers. Sequencing was performed with immunoSEQ multiplex PCR; in TCRdb, only in-frame clones are kept and a portion is missing. The sample lists fewer than 80,000 clones, more than 75% seen once, with 2.5% to 3.5% in the top ten. Sequencing input: PBMCs. These TCRs come from a man aged 18 to 30 in good health and CMV-seronegative.

The chain joins TRBV9 to TRBJ1-1; no clear D gene. CDR1 is SGDLS and CDR2 is YYNGEE in the germline V gene. The CDR3 runs 16 residues. V shed 0 bases and J shed 0 bases, with 12 bases lying between them. The CDR3 loop reads CASSVGLSPVNTEAFF. DNA of the CDR3: TGTGCCAGCAGCGTAGGCTTATCGCCGGTGAACACTGAAGCTTTCTTT.

The chain combines TRBV7-8 with TRBJ2-3, with 7 positions matching TRBD2. The J segment lost 6 bases and the V segment lost 4 bases, leaving 1 base of the junction unmatched. Per germline, CDR1 SGHVS and CDR2 FQNEAQ. The CDR3 contains 12 residues. This CDR3 is CASSWRGDTQYF. CDR3 bases: TGTGCCAGCAGCTGGCGGGGGGATACGCAGTATTTT.

The genes are TRBV5-6 and TRBJ2-4; 8 bases align to TRBD1. The CDR3 totals 17 residues. From germline, CDR1 is SGHDT and CDR2 YYEEEE. V was clipped by 4 bases and J by 0 bases; unmatched bases: 9. The chain's CDR3 is CASSLGQERLAKNIQYF. CDR3 sequence (DNA): TGTGCCAGCAGCCTGGGACAGGAGAGACTAGCCAAAAACATTCAGTACTTC.

The J gene is TRBJ1-4, the V gene TRBV5-4; D may be TRBD1 (5 bases). From germline, CDR1 is SGHNT and CDR2 YYREEE (reference sequence). The CDR3 runs to 14 residues. V shed 2 bases and J shed 7 bases, with 12 bases lying between them. In nucleotides, the CDR3 is TGTGCCAGCAGCTTATGGGGGGTTGGTGAAAAACTGTTTTTT. Translation: CASSLWGVGEKLFF.

The rearrangement uses TRBV5-4 and TRBJ2-1, with 7 bases aligning to TRBD1. The trim removed 3 bases at V and 6 bases at J, leaving 6 bases unmatched. The CDR3 consists of 14 residues. The V gene's germline CDR1 is SGHNT and CDR2 YYREEE (reference sequence). For the CDR3, the DNA is TGTGCCAGCAGCTCATCGGGACAGAGCAATGAGCAGTTCTTC. Protein product: CASSSSGQSNEQFF. Variable domain in full (rest from reference TRBV5-4 and TRBJ2-1): ETGVTQSPTHLIKTRGQQVTLRCSSQSGHNTVSWYQQALGQGPQFIFQYYREEENGRGNFPPRFSGLQFPNYSSELNVNALELDDSALYLCASSSSGQSNEQFFGPGTRLTVL.

The chain has TRBV18 and TRBJ1-1; D may be TRBD1 (5 bases). Trimming shortened V by 3 bases and J by 2 bases, and 13 bases separated the two germline ends. The CDR3 sequence is 15 residues long. Germline-derived CDR1 and CDR2 are KGHSH and LQKENI. DNA for the CDR3: TGTGCCAGCTCACCCGTCCAGGGAGGTAACACTGAAGCTTTCTTT. This gives the protein CASSPVQGGNTEAFF.

The rearrangement joins TRBV18 to TRBJ1-1; no reliable D call. Germline V gene sequence: CDR1 KGHSH, CDR2 LQKENI. V lost 5 bases and J 0 bases, leaving 10 bases between the germline ends. This CDR3 has 14 amino acids. In DNA form, the CDR3 reads TGTGCCAGCTCAGATACAGCCATGAACACTGAAGCTTTCTTT. This gives the protein CASSDTAMNTEAFF. Complete variable domain (other parts from reference TRBV18 and TRBJ1-1): NAGVMQNPRHLVRRRGQEARLRCSPMKGHSHVYWYRQLPEEGLKFMVYLQKENIIDESGMPKERFSAEFPKEGPSILRIQQVVRGDSAAYFCASSDTAMNTEAFFGQGTRLTVV.

The gene calls are TRBV5-4 and TRBJ2-3, with 12 bases identical to TRBD2. From germline, CDR1 is SGHNT and CDR2 YYREEE (reference sequence). The CDR3 consists of 18 residues. The V and J ends lost 0 bases and 2 bases, in that order; junction bases with no gene match: 7. CDR3 residues: CASSLVPTSGGPTDTQYF. The CDR3 nucleotides read TGTGCCAGCAGCTTGGTACCGACTAGCGGGGGTCCCACAGATACGCAGTATTTT.

The chain recombines TRBV29-1 with TRBJ2-1, with TRBD2 matching 16 bases. Per the germline V gene, CDR1 is SQVTM and CDR2 is ANQGSEA. There are 20 residues in the CDR3. The junction had 10 bases not matched to a gene; V was cut back by 0 bases and J by 2 bases. This chain's CDR3 is CSVEDPLTGTSGGAYNEQFF. As DNA, the CDR3 is TGCAGCGTTGAAGATCCTCTAACCGGGACTAGCGGGGGGGCCTACAATGAGCAGTTCTTC.

The chain couples TRBV15 to TRBJ2-2, with D maybe TRBD1 (6 bases). Germline assignment: CDR1 LNHNV and CDR2 YYDKDF (reference sequence). Trimming left V 6 bases short and J 5 bases short, with 13 bases between. This CDR3 region has 14 residues. The CDR3 is CATSYRERTGELFF. The DNA of the CDR3 is TGTGCCACCAGTTACAGGGAACGTACCGGGGAGCTGTTTTTT.

The rearrangement joins TRBV19 to TRBJ2-3; TRBD2 might be the D (5 bases). The CDR3 runs to 16 residues. V lost 5 bases, J lost 1 base, and 16 bases lay in between. Germline V gene data show CDR1 as LNHDA and CDR2 as SQIVND (reference sequence). The CDR3 DNA reads TGTGCCAGTAGTCTAGGACTCACTCCGGGCACAGATACGCAGTATTTT. Translation: CASSLGLTPGTDTQYF.

This chain joins TRBV7-3 and TRBJ1-1; unclear D gene. This CDR3 region has 16 residues. With 0 bases removed from V and 3 bases from J, the gap between germline ends came to 14 bases. In germline, CDR1 is SGHTA, CDR2 FQGTGA. In nucleotides, the CDR3 is TGTGCCAGCAGCTTAACACCCGTACGACGGGACACTGAAGCTTTCTTT. This sequence encodes CASSLTPVRRDTEAFF.

This chain links TRBV7-2 with TRBJ1-3; D not resolved. The CDR3 covers 16 residues. The V end lost 5 bases, the J end lost 0 bases, and 14 bases lay between the germline ends. Germline assignment: CDR1 SGHTA and CDR2 FQGNSA. CDR3 coding DNA: TGTGCCAGCAGCCCCCGGACTAAGAGCTCTGGAAACACCATATATTTT. It is translated as CASSPRTKSSGNTIYF.

J is TRBJ1-1 and V is TRBV19; D unclear. Germline V gene sequence: CDR1 LNHDA, CDR2 SQIVND (reference sequence). Trimming cost V 2 bases and J 6 bases, with 16 bases left between them. The CDR3 contains 15 residues. The DNA for the CDR3 is TGTGCCAGTAGTATACAGTCACAGATCGGTCCTGAAGCTTTCTTT. Protein product: CASSIQSQIGPEAFF.

The chain links TRBV4-2 to TRBJ1-2; D is possibly TRBD1 (6 bases). With 4 bases removed from V and 3 bases from J, the gap between germline ends came to 12 bases. The CDR3 consists of 14 residues. Germline CDR1 LGHNA, CDR2 YNFKEQ. This CDR3 is CASSPRSGDYGYTF. DNA of the CDR3: TGTGCCAGCAGCCCCCGGTCAGGGGACTATGGCTACACCTTC.

This clone has only a few counts. The rearrangement links TRBV6-1 to TRBJ1-1; D call uncertain. This CDR3 is built from 14 residues. V lost 0 bases to trimming and J lost 4 bases, with 9 bases between them. CDR1 is MNHNS, CDR2 SASEGT, per germline. The CDR3 nucleotides read TGTGCCAGCAGTGAAGCTAATGGGAGCACTGAAGCTTTCTTT. This encodes CASSEANGSTEAFF.

This clone was seen a few times. V usage is TRBV4-2 and J usage is TRBJ1-3; possible D gene TRBD1, 6 bases. Germline values: CDR1 LGHNA, CDR2 YNFKEQ. This CDR3 region has 21 residues. Trimming cost V 0 bases and J 0 bases, with 24 bases left between them. CDR3 protein: CASSQEMPARGQIRSGNTIYF. Here the CDR3 DNA reads TGTGCCAGCAGCCAAGAGATGCCAGCCAGGGGTCAAATACGCTCTGGAAACACCATATATTTT.

The chain is built from TRBV7-7 and TRBJ2-5; TRBD1 is a possible D gene (5 bases). The germline V gene has CDR1 SSHAT and CDR2 FNYEAQ (reference sequence). V lost 5 bases, J lost 1 base, and 8 bases lay in between. This CDR3 is 13 amino acids long. In DNA form, the CDR3 reads TGTGCCAGCAGCCTAGACAGCCAAGAGACCCAGTACTTC. It is translated as CASSLDSQETQYF.

The chain links TRBV11-2 to TRBJ1-2; 7 nucleotides align to TRBD1. Germline assignment: CDR1 SGHAT and CDR2 FQNNGV. V was clipped by 2 bases and J by 8 bases; unmatched bases: 5. This CDR3 spans 13 amino acids. The CDR3 region has the DNA TGTGCCAGCAGCTTACCCGAGGACAGGGGCTACACCTTC. It specifies CASSLPEDRGYTF.

This sequence joins TRBV7-8 and TRBJ2-7; TRBD2 matches 15 bases. Germline CDR1 reads SGHVS; CDR2 reads FQNEAQ. The ends lost 2 bases at V and 1 base at J; junction bases unmatched: 6. The CDR3 runs 18 residues. Here the CDR3 DNA reads TGTGCCAGCAGCTTACCCCGGACTAGCGGGGGGGAGTCCTACGAGCAGTACTTC. It codes for CASSLPRTSGGESYEQYF.

The chain recombines TRBV7-2 with TRBJ2-3, with D tentatively TRBD1 (6 bases). Trimming stripped 1 base from V and 1 base from J, with 9 bases between. CDR1 is SGHTA, CDR2 FQGNSA, per germline. The CDR3 length is 15 residues. In DNA form, the CDR3 reads TGTGCCAGCAGCTTAGGGACAGCCCGCACAGATACGCAGTATTTT. Translation gives CASSLGTARTDTQYF.

The rearrangement uses TRBV7-2 and TRBJ1-2, with D unresolved. Germline V gene sequence: CDR1 SGHTA, CDR2 FQGNSA. The CDR3 has 17 residues. V lost 1 base to trimming and J lost 1 base, with 16 bases between them. For the CDR3, the DNA is TGTGCCAGCAGCTTAGAGGCGGGCAGAGCTATTAACTATGGCTACACCTTC. Its protein is CASSLEAGRAINYGYTF.

The chain is built from TRBV5-6 and TRBJ2-3, with TRBD2 matching 11 bases. Germline trimming cut 3 bases from V and 0 bases from J; bases unmatched to any gene: 6. In germline, CDR1 is SGHDT, CDR2 YYEEEE. The CDR3 is made up of 17 amino acids. This chain's CDR3 is CASSYSGGAISTDTQYF. The CDR3, as DNA: TGTGCCAGCAGCTATAGCGGGGGGGCCATCAGCACAGATACGCAGTATTTT.

This chain uses TRBV29-1 with TRBJ1-1; possibly TRBD1 for D (5 bases). V lost 3 bases and J 1 base, leaving 12 bases between the germline ends. The CDR3 loop spans 14 amino acids. The germline V gene encodes CDR1 SQVTM and CDR2 ANQGSEA. The CDR3 here is CSVDSKTENTEAFF. CDR3 in DNA: TGCAGCGTTGATTCGAAGACAGAGAACACTGAAGCTTTCTTT.

The V and J genes are TRBV5-6 and TRBJ1-4, with a tentative D call TRBD1 (5 bases). The V gene's germline CDR1 is SGHDT and CDR2 YYEEEE. This CDR3 comprises 13 residues. V was clipped by 2 bases and J by 7 bases, with 9 bases between them. CDR3 protein: CASSFAGGEKLFF. The CDR3 nucleotides are TGTGCCAGCAGCTTTGCGGGGGGTGAAAAACTGTTTTTT.

CDR3 bases: TGTGCCAGCAGTTTACGATGGGGGGGCGACAATCAGCCCCAGCATTTT. It translates to CASSLRWGGDNQPQHF. V gene TRBV28 combines with J gene TRBJ1-5, with a tentative D call TRBD1 (6 bases). The V and J ends lost 2 bases and 3 bases respectively, with 14 bases between them. This CDR3 spans 16 amino acids. In germline, CDR1 is MDHEN, CDR2 SYDVKM.

This CDR3 is CASSLAGWGQSSGNTIYF. The DNA of the CDR3 is TGTGCCAGCAGCTTAGCGGGATGGGGACAGAGCTCTGGAAACACCATATATTTT. V is TRBV7-2 and J is TRBJ1-3; 7 positions match TRBD1. Germline V lookup: CDR1 SGHTA, CDR2 FQGNSA. There are 18 residues in the CDR3. V dropped 0 bases and J dropped 0; count of bases not matched to a gene: 8.